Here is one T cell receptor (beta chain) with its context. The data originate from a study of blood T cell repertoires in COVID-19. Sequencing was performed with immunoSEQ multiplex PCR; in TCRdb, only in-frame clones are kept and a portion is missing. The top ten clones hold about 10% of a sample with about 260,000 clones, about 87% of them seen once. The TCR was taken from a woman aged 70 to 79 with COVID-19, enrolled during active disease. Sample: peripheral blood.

DNA of the CDR3: TGTGCCATCAGTGGTCCGGGTGAGCAGTTCTTC. It codes for CAISGPGEQFF. The J gene is TRBJ2-1, the V gene TRBV10-3; no clear D. CDR1 is ENHRY, CDR2 SYGVKD, per germline. The CDR3 covers 11 residues. V was pared by 4 bases and J by 9 bases, with 7 bases between.